This TCR beta chain was sequenced in a study of T-cell reconstitution after alpha-beta-depleted transplantation in children. Library preparation (for TCRbeta) was performed with unique molecular identifiers. Each CDR3 protein gets one entry after TCRdb re-called the PCR reads with MiXCR. This sample has 250,000 to 300,000 distinct CDR3 sequences, with approximately 9.8% found just once. The material sequenced was PBMCs from the stem cell graft donor, taken from the stem cell graft. The receptor's source is a human donor who donated a stem cell graft to a child with SCID.

The CDR3 sequence: CASSLSGFYEQYF. CDR3 nucleotide sequence: TGTGCCAGCAGTTTATCAGGGTTCTACGAGCAGTACTTC. This rearrangement joins TRBV27 to TRBJ2-7; no definite D call. The CDR3 sequence is 13 residues long. Germline assignment: CDR1 MNHEY and CDR2 SMNVEV (reference sequence). V was pared by 0 bases and J by 3 bases, with 6 bases between.